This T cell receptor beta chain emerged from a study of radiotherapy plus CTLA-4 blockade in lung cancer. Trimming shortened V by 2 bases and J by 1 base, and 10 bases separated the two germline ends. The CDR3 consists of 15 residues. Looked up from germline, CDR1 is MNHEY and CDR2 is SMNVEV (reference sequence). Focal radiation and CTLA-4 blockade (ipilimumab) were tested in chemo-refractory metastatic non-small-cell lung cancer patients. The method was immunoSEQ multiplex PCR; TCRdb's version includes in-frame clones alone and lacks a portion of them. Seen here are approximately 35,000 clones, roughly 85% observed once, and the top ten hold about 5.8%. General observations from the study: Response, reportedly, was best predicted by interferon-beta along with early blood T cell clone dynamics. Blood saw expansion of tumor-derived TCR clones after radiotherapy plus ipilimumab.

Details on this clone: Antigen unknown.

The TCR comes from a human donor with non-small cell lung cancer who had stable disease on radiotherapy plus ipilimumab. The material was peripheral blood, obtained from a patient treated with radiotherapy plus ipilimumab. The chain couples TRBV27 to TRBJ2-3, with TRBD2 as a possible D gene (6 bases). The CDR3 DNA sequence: TGTGCCAGCAGTTTAATGCCTAGCGGCACAGATACGCAGTATTTT. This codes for CASSLMPSGTDTQYF.